Listed below are T cell receptor beta chains from one sample, sequenced in a study of shared clonotypes between healthy human individuals. The protocol was immunoSEQ multiplex PCR, while the TCRdb copy is restricted to in-frame clones and leaves out a portion. The sample consists of about 2.4 million clones, 80% to 95% of them appearing once. Sequences were obtained from naive CD4+ T cells from PBMCs. These TCRs come from a man aged 18-30 years in good health. Some clones in this sample may be carry-over from other donors' samples. CDR3s leave out the opening cysteine and the closing phenylalanine or tryptophan.

TRBV9 | ASSPEPGRTNTEAF
TRBV28 | ASSLRGYGYT
TRBV9 | ASSVSGTPYEQY
TRBV19 | ASSIGRANEKLF
TRBV11-2 | ASSFFFGHRPEQY
TRBV25-1 | ASSELAGGLNEQF
TRBV5-4 | ASSLDPGQGVLF
TRBV18 | ASSPMGGSDTQY
TRBV28 | ASSLRPGANVLT
TRBV28 | AHAPQNYGYT
TRBV4-1 | ASSQALVNQPQH
TRBV28 | AISAGIPGELF
TRBV28 | ASSLGQPPEAF
TRBV9 | ASSAGRAGNTIY
TRBV7-6 | ASSPRETLEQY
TRBV5-8 | ASQQGTGGRAKNIQY
TRBV27 | ASSQITPGPQH
TRBV7-9 | ASSLARTANTGELF
TRBV5-1 | ASTPGQGGTQY
TRBV28 | ASSVMGGQQETQY
TRBV5-4 | ASGTGGFTNYGYT
TRBV5-1 | ASSLAGGNYGYT
TRBV6-5 | ASSYSGAAGGTQY
TRBV19 | ASTRTGTKRYGYT
TRBV5-4 | ASSLDENRAQY
TRBV7-9 | ASSGWTGDLGEQY